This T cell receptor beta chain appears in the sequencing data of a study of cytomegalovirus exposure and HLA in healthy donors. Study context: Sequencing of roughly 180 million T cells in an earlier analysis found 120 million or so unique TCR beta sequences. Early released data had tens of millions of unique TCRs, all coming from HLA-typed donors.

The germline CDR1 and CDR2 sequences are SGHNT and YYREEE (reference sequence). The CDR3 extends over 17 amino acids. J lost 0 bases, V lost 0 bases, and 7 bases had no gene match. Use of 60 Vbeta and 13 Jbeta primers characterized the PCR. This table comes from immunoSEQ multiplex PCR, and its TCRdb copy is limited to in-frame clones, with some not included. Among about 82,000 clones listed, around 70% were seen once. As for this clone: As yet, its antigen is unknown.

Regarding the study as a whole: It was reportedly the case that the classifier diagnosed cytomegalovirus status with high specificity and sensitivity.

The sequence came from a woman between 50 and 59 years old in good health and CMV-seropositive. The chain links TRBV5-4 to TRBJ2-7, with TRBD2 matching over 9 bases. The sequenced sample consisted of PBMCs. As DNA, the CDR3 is TGTGCCAGCAGCTTGGGGGGTAGCGGGGGAAGCTCCTACGAGCAGTACTTC. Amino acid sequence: CASSLGGSGGSSYEQYF.